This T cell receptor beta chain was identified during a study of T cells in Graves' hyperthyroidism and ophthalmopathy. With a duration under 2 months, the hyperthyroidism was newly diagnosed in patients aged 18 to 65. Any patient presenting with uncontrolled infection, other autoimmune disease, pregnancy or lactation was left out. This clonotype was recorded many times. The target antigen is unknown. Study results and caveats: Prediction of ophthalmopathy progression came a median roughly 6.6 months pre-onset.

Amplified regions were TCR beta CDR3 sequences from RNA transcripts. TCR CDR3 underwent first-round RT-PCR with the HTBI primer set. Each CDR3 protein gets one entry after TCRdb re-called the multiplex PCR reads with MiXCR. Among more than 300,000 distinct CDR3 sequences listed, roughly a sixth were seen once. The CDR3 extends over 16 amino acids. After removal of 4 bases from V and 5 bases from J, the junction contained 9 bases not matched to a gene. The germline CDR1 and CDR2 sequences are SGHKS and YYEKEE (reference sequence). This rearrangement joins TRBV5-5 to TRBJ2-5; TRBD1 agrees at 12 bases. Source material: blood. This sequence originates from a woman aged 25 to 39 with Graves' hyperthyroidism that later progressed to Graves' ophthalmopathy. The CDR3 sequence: CASSTPGQGASETQYF. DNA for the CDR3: TGTGCCAGCAGCACACCGGGACAGGGGGCTTCTGAGACCCAGTACTTC.